What follows describes a single T cell receptor (beta chain). Its recognized antigen is unknown. The sample holds no much larger clone one base away, and base qualities are not on file. The data stem from a study of blood T cell repertoires in COVID-19 (dated by TCRdb to the early 2020s). In the study overall: The collaborator samples originated in the United States, Italy and Spain and spanned the acute and convalescent phases of COVID-19. The repertoires were made available in a free public database intended to serve as a resource for research on the immune response to SARS-CoV-2. Sample metadata almost always included a de-identified subject ID, COVID-19 status, age in years and sex. Samples came from the ongoing ImmuneRACE study (first 160 participants) plus 1,254 subjects from 6 global collaborators. Where available, HLA class I and class II types were taken from metadata supplied by the sample provider and were not determined by assay-based typing. The material from the prospective study consisted of cDNA or gDNA derived from T cells, B-cell-depleted T cells, or PBMCs. Deeply sampled blood TCRbeta repertoires from subjects exposed to, actively infected with, or recovered from COVID-19 were included in the dataset.

Whole blood was collected in K2EDTA tubes by collaborating institutions according to the institutions' own protocols. For TCRbeta analysis, collaborators shipped samples in one of three forms: frozen whole blood, isolated PBMCs, or DNA extracted from either of those sample types. Overall results and qualifications from the work: The quantity of clinical and demographic metadata differed by source and by participant and was supplied without curation.

CDR3 length: 14 amino acids, cysteine to phenylalanine. CDR3 DNA only is kept here, 42 bases in frame from base 1. V loses 11 bases at its end and J loses 7 bases; junction bases beyond the gene matches: 11. The germline V gene supplies CDR1 MNHEY and CDR2 SVGAGI. TCRbeta CDR3 regions were amplified from genomic DNA by means of the immunoSEQ Assay, a bias-controlled multiplex PCR. For the original study's pipeline: Nucleated cell counts per sample were estimated from amplification of reference gene primers within the assay. To quantify the absolute abundance of each unique TCRbeta CDR3 rearrangement, sequence reads were collapsed and filtered. Productive Simpson clonality was computed per sample as the square root of Simpson's diversity index over productive rearrangements. TCRdb stores this immuneACCESS table with in-frame sequences only. Part of the clones is absent; in the studies checked, under half of the shortfall reflects unresolved V genes, and no reason is known for the rest. V and J calls and clone size are those listed in that table; D and trimming were worked out from the DNA. This sample is represented by approximately 250,000 clones; about 88% of them were singletons. Roughly 4% of the sample lies in the top ten.

Sequencing was performed on peripheral blood. This chain is built from TRBV6-5 and TRBJ1-6; 7 of the junction bases match TRBD1. The origin of this receptor is a man aged 18 to 30 with active or convalescent COVID-19. The CDR3 is CAGTRQGENSPLHF. The nucleotide sequence reads TGTGCCGGTACCCGACAGGGTGAAAATTCACCCCTCCACTTT.